The rows below give T cell receptor beta chains drawn from one sample of a study of T cell repertoires in cytomegalovirus infection. TCRdb re-called the reads through MiXCR, storing one row per CDR3 protein. This repertoire shows some 400,000 distinct CDR3 sequences, approximately 33% found once; its top ten account for approximately 15%. Source material: PBMCs. All receptors derive from a human donor in good health (CMV status not recorded). Some clones in this sample may be carry-over from other donors' samples. CDR3s include the opening cysteine and the closing phenylalanine or tryptophan. D genes are given only for firm matches. The size field is filled for only some rows; it gives once, few, many or a size class.

>many|-|TRBV7-2|TRBJ2-4
TGTGCCAGCAGCTCCATTTACGAGAACATTCAGTACTTC
CASSSIYENIQYF
>-|TRBD2|TRBV2|TRBJ2-1
TGTGCCAGCAGTACTACTAGCGGGGGTTGGAATGAGCAGTTCTTC
CASSTTSGGWNEQFF
>few|TRBD1|TRBV7-2|TRBJ2-1
TGTGCCAGCAGCTTAGAGGCGGGTAGACAGGGGGGGGGGTACAATGAGCAGTTCTTC
CASSLEAGRQGGGYNEQFF
>few|-|TRBV28|TRBJ1-5
TGTGCCAGCAGTTTATCTGCCCGACGGGCCCGAAATCAGCCCCAGCATTTT
CASSLSARRARNQPQHF
>-|-|TRBV6-5|TRBJ1-5
TGTGCCAGCAGACCAAACGGAGGGGTTGGTCAGCCCCAGCATTTT
CASRPNGGVGQPQHF
>many|-|TRBV7-2|TRBJ2-3
TGTGCCAGCAGCTTAGTAACTAGCACAGATACGCAGTATTTT
CASSLVTSTDTQYF
>few|TRBD1|TRBV7-2|TRBJ2-1
TGTGCCAGCAGCGGAGACAGGGGTAGCAACAATGAGCAGTTCTTC
CASSGDRGSNNEQFF
>-|-|TRBV7-2|TRBJ1-4
TGTGCCAGCAGGACAGAATCAGGTTTCACTACCGAAAACCTGTTTTTT
CASRTESGFTTENLFF
>many|-|TRBV7-6|TRBJ2-1
TGTGCCAGCAGCTTCAGGGTGGGTCATCCCTCCTACAATGAGCAGTTCTTC
CASSFRVGHPSYNEQFF
>once|TRBD1|TRBV19|TRBJ2-7
TGTGCCAGTAGTATATTCGGACAGGGCTACGAGCAGTACTTC
CASSIFGQGYEQYF
>many|-|TRBV28|TRBJ1-5
TGTGCCAGCAATAGGGGCGGGGGCAATCAGCCCCAGCATTTT
CASNRGGGNQPQHF
>-|-|TRBV15|TRBJ1-5
TGTGCCACCAGCAGAACTTATGGACAGAATAGCAATCAGCCCCAGCATTTT
CATSRTYGQNSNQPQHF
>few|TRBD2|TRBV6-1|TRBJ2-3
TGTGCCAGCAGTGCGGTAGCGGGGGGGAGCACAGATACGCAGTATTTT
CASSAVAGGSTDTQYF
>few|-|TRBV2|TRBJ1-2
TGTGCCAGCAGTCCAGGACAAGGCCCCTCCGGCTACACCTTC
CASSPGQGPSGYTF
>-|TRBD1|TRBV6-1|TRBJ1-1
TGTGCCAGCAGTTTCACAGGGGGGCTGAACACTGAAGCTTTCTTT
CASSFTGGLNTEAFF
>-|-|TRBV5-4|TRBJ2-2
TGTGCCAGCAGCAAGTACAGGAACACCGGGGAGCTGTTTTTT
CASSKYRNTGELFF
>few|TRBD1|TRBV28|TRBJ2-7
TGTGCCAGCAGTCAGGGACAGCCCTACGAGCAGTACTTC
CASSQGQPYEQYF
>few|-|TRBV27|TRBJ1-2
TGTGCCAGCAGTTTAAACCGCCACGGCTTGGGCGGCTACACCTTC
CASSLNRHGLGGYTF
>few|-|TRBV15|TRBJ2-2
TGTGCCACCAGCAGCACTATCACAGGGTCCGGGGAGCTGTTTTTT
CATSSTITGSGELFF
>-|TRBD1|TRBV20-1|TRBJ1-4
TGCAGTGCCCGGGACAGGGTGGGCGAAAAACTGTTTTTT
CSARDRVGEKLFF
>-|TRBD1|TRBV3-1|TRBJ2-2
TGTGCCAGCAGTGGGACAGGGTGGTCGAACACCGGGCAGCTGTTTTTT
CASSGTGWSNTGQLFF
>few|-|TRBV7-2|TRBJ1-1
TGTGCCAGCAGCTTAGTTGGGGGCGAGGCCACTGAAGCTTTCTTT
CASSLVGGEATEAFF
>many|-|TRBV7-9|TRBJ2-1
TGTGCCAGCAGCTTAGCGGTCGGTGGTAATGAGCAGTTCTTC
CASSLAVGGNEQFF
>once|TRBD1|TRBV12-3/TRBV12-4|TRBJ2-5
TGTGCCAGCAGACTAACAGGGGCGAGAGAGACCCAGTACTTC
CASRLTGARETQYF
>-|TRBD1|TRBV2|TRBJ1-3
TGTGCCAGCAGAGGGGGCGGAAGCGGGACATCTGGAAACACCATATATTTT
CASRGGGSGTSGNTIYF
>-|TRBD1|TRBV6-6|TRBJ1-1
TGTGCCAGCAGTTACGCCCCGGGACAGCCAGCTTTCTTT
CASSYAPGQPAFF
>many|-|TRBV7-8|TRBJ1-1
TGTGCCAGCAGCTTACACCTTTACGGGAGGGCGAACACTGAAGCTTTCTTT
CASSLHLYGRANTEAFF
>many|-|TRBV7-2|TRBJ2-7
TGTGCCAGCAGCCCCGCAGCGGGCGATACAAGGGACGAGCAGTACTTC
CASSPAAGDTRDEQYF
>few|-|TRBV6-2/TRBV6-3|TRBJ1-5
TGTGCCAGCAGTTACAGGGGCCGCTCAAGGCCCCAGCATTTT
CASSYRGRSRPQHF
>once|-|TRBV5-4|TRBJ2-7
TGTGCCAGCAGCTTCTCGGGTGGGGGGCGCTACGAGCAGTCCTTC
CASSFSGGGRYEQSF
>-|TRBD1|TRBV5-6|TRBJ2-3
TGTGCCAGCAGCGCAAGACAGGGTGCTTTTATAGATACGCAGTATTTT
CASSARQGAFIDTQYF
>-|-|TRBV28|TRBJ2-1
TGTGCCAACAGTTTTTCGGGGACGAACAATGAGCAGTTCTTC
CANSFSGTNNEQFF
>few|-|TRBV11-2|TRBJ2-5
TGTGCCAGCAGGTCCTTGGGGCAAGAGACCCAGTACTTC
CASRSLGQETQYF
>-|-|TRBV2|TRBJ2-2
TGTGCCAGCAGTAAGACGAACACCGGGGAGCTGTTTTTT
CASSKTNTGELFF
>many|-|TRBV7-2|TRBJ2-7
TGTGCCAGCAGCTTACGGGGCCCCTCCTACGAGCAGTACTTC
CASSLRGPSYEQYF
>-|-|TRBV28|TRBJ2-2
TGTGCCAGCAGCATTCAGGGTGCCGGGGAGCTGTTTTTT
CASSIQGAGELFF
>-|-|TRBV5-8|TRBJ1-6
TGTGCCAGCAGCAATGCCGGGGGTATCGCAGGTGATAATTCACCCCTCCACTTT
CASSNAGGIAGDNSPLHF
>many|-|TRBV7-2|TRBJ1-3
TGTGCCAGCAGCTTAGGGGGGGGCCGGTCTGGAAACACCATATATTTT
CASSLGGGRSGNTIYF
>-|TRBD1|TRBV7-8|TRBJ1-3
TGTGCCAGCAGCTTATGTGACAGGGCATATCACTCTGGAAACACCATCGAGTTT
CASSLCDRAYHSGNTIEF
>-|TRBD1|TRBV12-3/TRBV12-4|TRBJ2-7
TGTGCCAGCAGCACAGGGGTTAATGTCTACGAGCAGTACTTC
CASSTGVNVYEQYF
>few|TRBD1|TRBV20-1|TRBJ2-5
TGCAGTGCTAGAGGAGCAGGGTATCAGGGGGCCCAGTACTTC
CSARGAGYQGAQYF
>-|-|TRBV28|TRBJ1-5
TGTGCCACCCGGGACCGTAGCAATCAGCCCCAGCATTTT
CATRDRSNQPQHF
>-|TRBD1|TRBV3-1|TRBJ1-2
TGTGCCAGCAGCCAAGAGGTGGGCAGGGGGGGCTATGGCTCCACCTTC
CASSQEVGRGGYGSTF